One sample yielded the 23 T cell receptor beta chains listed below, sequenced in a study of metastatic and nonmetastatic thyroid tumors. TCRdb re-clonotyped the PCR reads through MiXCR. This sample yields about 90,000 clones, of which less than 10% are seen a single time; 8.8% belongs to the top ten. Thyroid surgery was performed in patients who had received no treatment beforehand. The sequenced material came from blood. Receptors originate from a female donor with papillary thyroid cancer or a benign thyroid nodule (not recorded which). Some clones in this sample may be carry-over from other donors' samples.

The table lists this clone with many counts. V gene TRBV25-1 combines with J gene TRBJ2-5; no firm D call. V dropped 3 bases and J dropped 6 bases, with 17 bases sitting between them. Germline values: CDR1 MGHDK, CDR2 SYGVNS. The CDR3 covers 15 residues. CDR3: CASSDPDPRYKTQYF. The CDR3 bases are TGTGCCAGCAGTGATCCCGACCCTCGTTATAAGACCCAGTACTTC.

This clone turned up a few times. The chain couples TRBV2 to TRBJ2-5, with a weak D call TRBD2 (6 bases). Germline values: CDR1 SNHLY, CDR2 FYNNEI. The CDR3 is made up of 14 amino acids. V shed 5 bases and J shed 2 bases, with 12 bases lying between them. The CDR3 reads CASSFPGLQETQYF. The CDR3 nucleotides read TGTGCCAGCAGTTTCCCGGGACTTCAAGAGACCCAGTACTTC.

For this clone: A single base separates this from a much larger clone, so it may be a read error. V and J are TRBV30 and TRBJ2-3, with 7 bases matching TRBD1. Germline V gene lookup returns CDR1 GTSNPN and CDR2 SVGIG (reference sequence). CDR3 size: 15 residues. The trim removed 2 bases at V and 2 bases at J, leaving 7 bases unmatched. For the CDR3, the DNA is TGTGCCTGGAGTTTCCAGGGGGTCCCCACAGATACGCAGTATTTT. This gives the protein CAWSFQGVPTDTQYF.

There are many counts of this clone. The rearrangement links TRBV5-4 to TRBJ2-1, with 10 positions matching TRBD1. With 2 bases clipped from V and 6 bases from J, the junction kept 5 bases outside the gene matches. This CDR3 has 15 amino acids. Germline-derived CDR1 and CDR2 are SGHNT and YYREEE (reference sequence). The CDR3 sequence: CASSFWGQGSNEQFF. The CDR3, as DNA: TGTGCCAGCAGCTTTTGGGGACAGGGGTCCAATGAGCAGTTCTTC.

This clone was counted at least ten times. CDR3 protein: CASSLQGMNTEAFF. The CDR3 DNA reads as TGTGCCAGCAGCCTACAGGGAATGAACACTGAAGCTTTCTTT. The chain uses TRBV7-9 and TRBJ1-1, with D possibly being TRBD1 (6 bases). CDR1 is SEHNR, CDR2 FQNEAQ, per germline (reference sequence). CDR3 length equals 14 residues. With 5 bases removed from V and 0 bases from J, the gap between germline ends came to 10 bases. The full variable domain, its missing parts supplied by reference TRBV7-9 and TRBJ1-1, is DTGVSQNPRHKITKRGQNVTFRCDPISEHNRLYWYRQTLGQGPEFLTYFQNEAQLEKSRLLSDRFSAERPKGSFSTLEIQRTEQGDSAMYLCASSLQGMNTEAFFGQGTRLTVV.

This clone has a count of ten or more. The chain combines TRBV3-1 with TRBJ2-7; D ambiguous. The CDR3 length is 16 residues. Germline values: CDR1 LGHDT, CDR2 YNNKEL (reference sequence). Trimming left V 1 base short and J 2 bases short, with 15 bases between. CDR3 amino acids: CASSQAGDILTYEQYF. The CDR3 coding sequence is TGTGCCAGCAGCCAAGCTGGAGACATACTAACCTACGAGCAGTACTTC.

This clone was counted many times. This chain connects TRBV5-1 to TRBJ1-4; TRBD1 matches at 8 bases. CDR3 length equals 14 residues. Looked up from germline, CDR1 is SGHRS and CDR2 is YFSETQ. The J segment lost 8 bases and the V segment lost 2 bases, leaving 5 bases of the junction unmatched. The CDR3 sequence is CASSLGQGAEKLFF. The CDR3 region has the DNA TGCGCCAGCAGCTTAGGGCAGGGGGCGGAAAAACTGTTTTTT.

This clone was recorded many times. The DNA of the CDR3 is TGTGCCAGTAGTACCCCGGGTGGGACCGGGGAGCTGTTTTTT. This codes for CASSTPGGTGELFF. The genes are TRBV19 and TRBJ2-2; D gene ambiguous. Deletions cut 4 bases from V and 5 bases from J, with 11 bases between. The germline V gene has CDR1 LNHDA and CDR2 SQIVND (reference sequence). CDR3 length: 14 amino acids.

The chain has TRBV18 and TRBJ1-1; 7 nucleotides align to TRBD1. This CDR3 contains 14 residues. CDR1 KGHSH and CDR2 LQKENI come from the germline V gene. V was pared by 2 bases and J by 5 bases, with 5 bases of the junction left unmatched. The CDR3 DNA is TGTGCCAGCTCACCAGACAGGGAAAGGACTGAAGCTTTCTTT. Its translation is CASSPDRERTEAFF. Using reference TRBV18 and TRBJ1-1 for the parts outside the CDR3, the full variable domain is NAGVMQNPRHLVRRRGQEARLRCSPMKGHSHVYWYRQLPEEGLKFMVYLQKENIIDESGMPKERFSAEFPKEGPSILRIQQVVRGDSAAYFCASSPDRERTEAFFGQGTRLTVV.

This clone has ten or more counts. CDR3 amino acids: CASSVSSGYEQYF. The CDR3, as DNA: TGTGCCAGTAGTGTCTCCAGTGGGTACGAGCAGTACTTC. V gene TRBV19 combines with J gene TRBJ2-7; D is undetermined. Per the germline V gene, CDR1 is LNHDA and CDR2 is SQIVND (reference sequence). The CDR3 consists of 13 residues. V gave up 5 bases and J gave up 4 bases, with 12 bases separating them.

Here the CDR3 reads CASSEAGGQASGGYTF. In DNA form, the CDR3 reads TGTGCCAGCAGTGAAGCTGGCGGACAGGCCTCTGGGGGCTACACCTTC. The rearrangement links TRBV2 to TRBJ1-2, with 7 bases identical to TRBD1. Per the germline V gene, CDR1 is SNHLY and CDR2 is FYNNEI. The CDR3 contains 16 residues. With V trimmed by 0 bases and J by 8 bases, 12 bases remained unmatched.

This clone was counted at least ten times. The rearrangement joins TRBV7-3 to TRBJ1-6; possible D gene TRBD1, 6 bases. V was pared by 4 bases and J by 8 bases, with 9 bases between. Germline CDR1 is SGHTA and CDR2 is FQGTGA. There are 13 residues in the CDR3. CDR3 nucleotides: TGTGCCAGCAGCTACCGGACAGATTCACCCCTCCACTTT. Translation gives CASSYRTDSPLHF.

This clone was seen at least ten times. The chain recombines TRBV18 with TRBJ1-3, with D possibly being TRBD1 (5 bases). This CDR3 is built from 13 residues. V lost 0 bases and J 8 bases, leaving 8 bases between the germline ends. In germline, CDR1 is KGHSH, CDR2 LQKENI. CDR3 sequence (DNA): TGTGCCAGCTCACCACCAACGGGGGACACCATATATTTT. It yields the protein CASSPPTGDTIYF.

In its sample, this clone was seen many times. The chain joins TRBV16 to TRBJ2-2; the D is unclear. Germline V CDR1 and CDR2: KGHSY, FQNENV. Trimming cost V 1 base and J 2 bases, with 8 bases left between them. There are 15 residues in the CDR3. Here the CDR3 reads CASSQFTGNTGELFF. In DNA, the CDR3 is TGTGCCAGCAGCCAATTCACCGGTAACACCGGGGAGCTGTTTTTT.

Ten or more counts support this clone. The chain combines TRBV6-1 with TRBJ2-5, with 9 nucleotides matching TRBD1. The trim removed 2 bases at V and 4 bases at J, leaving 11 bases unmatched. CDR3 length: 17 residues. The germline CDR1 and CDR2 sequences are MNHNS and SASEGT. CDR3 nucleotides: TGTGCCAGCAGTGAATCTCTATACAGGGGGCTTGGAGAGACCCAGTACTTC. It translates to CASSESLYRGLGETQYF.

This clone was observed many times. The chain has TRBV28 and TRBJ1-6; 8 nucleotides agree with TRBD1. The germline gives CDR1 MDHEN, CDR2 SYDVKM. CDR3 length: 15 amino acids. V was pared by 5 bases and J by 9 bases, with 9 bases of the junction left unmatched. The chain's CDR3 is CASSITGGPGSPLHF. In nucleotides, the CDR3 is TGTGCCAGCAGTATTACAGGGGGACCTGGTTCACCCCTCCACTTT.

This clone was seen only a few times. CDR3 in amino acids: CASSYFGTGGTEAFF. The CDR3 coding sequence is TGTGCCAGCAGTTACTTCGGGACAGGGGGTACTGAAGCTTTCTTT. This chain connects TRBV6-2 or TRBV6-3 to TRBJ1-1; TRBD1 matches at 11 bases. This CDR3 contains 15 residues. V dropped 1 base and J dropped 5; count of bases not matched to a gene: 3. Germline V CDR1 and CDR2: MNHEY, SVGEGT.

In this sample, this clone turned up many times. The genes are TRBV9 and TRBJ2-5, with D perhaps matching TRBD1 or TRBD2 (5 bases each). This CDR3 has 16 residues. V lost 0 bases and J 0 bases, leaving 12 bases between the germline ends. The germline CDR1 and CDR2 sequences are SGDLS and YYNGEE. CDR3 bases: TGTGCCAGCAGCGTAGGGGGCTGGGGGTACCAAGAGACCCAGTACTTC. Amino acids: CASSVGGWGYQETQYF.

The table lists this clone with many counts. The chain carries TRBV11-2 and TRBJ2-7; 12 nucleotides line up with TRBD2. CDR1 and CDR2 (germline): SGHAT, FQNNGV. The V and J ends lost 5 bases and 2 bases, in that order; junction bases with no gene match: 7. The CDR3 loop spans 16 amino acids. The CDR3 nucleotides are TGTGCCAGCAGCCCAGCTAGCGGGGGGGCTCCCTACGAGCAGTACTTC. Translation: CASSPASGGAPYEQYF.

Relative to its sample, this clone is medium-sized. J is TRBJ1-1 and V is TRBV10-2, with a tentative D call TRBD1 (5 bases). Between the trimmed V and J ends, which lost 4 bases and 1 base, there was a span of 7 bases. The CDR3 contains 13 residues. CDR1 and CDR2 (germline): WSHSY, SAAADI. CDR3 nucleotide sequence: TGCGCCAGCAGTGGCAGGGAGAACACTGAAGCTTTCTTT. This translates into CASSGRENTEAFF.

This clone was seen many times. The chain links TRBV4-2 to TRBJ1-6; the D gene is possibly TRBD1 (6 bases). This CDR3 has 15 amino acids. Deletions cut 1 base from V and 10 bases from J, with 14 bases between. Germline-derived CDR1 and CDR2 are LGHNA and YNFKEQ. CDR3 sequence: CASSQVPGAGSPLHF. For the CDR3, the DNA is TGTGCCAGCAGCCAAGTTCCGGGGGCAGGATCACCCCTCCACTTT.

This clone was counted a few times. Because the CDR3 is missing its conserved closing phenylalanine or tryptophan, this is likely a read error. The chain is built from TRBV6-5 and TRBJ2-7, with TRBD1 as a possible D gene (6 bases). Trimming left V 4 bases short and J 1 base short, with 14 bases between. There are 15 residues in the CDR3. Germline CDR1 reads MNHEY; CDR2 reads SVGAGI. The CDR3 loop is CASSSDQGFSYEQYL. CDR3 coding DNA: TGTGCCAGCAGTTCGGATCAGGGGTTTTCCTACGAGCAGTACCTC.

There are a few counts of this clone. The same CDR3 also results from other DNA sequences found in this sample. DNA for the CDR3: TGTGCCACCAGTGATCCGGGACAGGGGGCAGATACGCAGTATTTT. This encodes CATSDPGQGADTQYF. The V call is TRBV24-1, the J call TRBJ2-3; 11 nucleotides align to TRBD1. The ends lost 3 bases at V and 4 bases at J; junction bases unmatched: 2. The CDR3 is 15 residues long. CDR1 and CDR2 from the germline V gene are KGHDR and SFDVKD.